This entry lists 9 T cell receptor beta chains sequenced from one sample in a study of blood T cell repertoires in COVID-19. Clones were read by immunoSEQ multiplex PCR, and TCRdb kept only the in-frame ones, dropping some. The table includes roughly 150,000 clones, 70% to 85% detected once. The specimen sequenced was peripheral blood. These receptors were obtained from a woman aged 50 to 60 with acute or convalescent COVID-19.

The V and J genes are TRBV7-2 and TRBJ2-7, with 8 nucleotides matching TRBD2. The CDR3 length is 16 residues. Germline loops: CDR1 SGHTA, CDR2 FQGNSA. J gave up 2 bases and V 5 bases, and 11 bases lay outside the gene matches. The CDR3 DNA follows: TGTGCCAGCAGCGAACGGGGGGGCGGCCTAACCTACGAGCAGTACTTC. It yields the protein CASSERGGGLTYEQYF.

The chain carries TRBV4-3 and TRBJ2-1; TRBD2 matches 8 bases. The germline CDR1 and CDR2 sequences are LGHNA and YSLEER. Trimming cost V 1 base and J 3 bases; bases outside gene matches: 5. This CDR3 is built from 16 residues. The CDR3 DNA reads TGCGCCAGCAGCCAAGGTGGTAGCGGGGTCTACAATGAGCAGTTCTTC. This gives the protein CASSQGGSGVYNEQFF.

A single count supports this clone. This chain joins TRBV21-1 and TRBJ2-3; the D call of TRBD2 is as the table states it, not checked on the DNA. TRBV21-1 is a recognized pseudogene. The CDR3 contains 16 residues. In DNA form, the CDR3 reads TGTGCCAGCAGCCCGCACACTAAGCGGTGCACAGATACGCAGTATTTT. Its protein is CASSPHTKRCTDTQYF.

This clone has just a few counts. The chain is built from TRBV2 and TRBJ1-2; D gene unclear. The CDR3 loop spans 14 amino acids. The germline V and J ends were trimmed by 0 bases and 1 base, with 6 bases remaining between them. Germline CDR1 SNHLY, CDR2 FYNNEI. CDR3 in amino acids: CASSEAYSNYGYTF. The CDR3 DNA sequence: TGTGCCAGCAGTGAAGCGTACAGTAACTATGGCTACACCTTC.

This chain links TRBV29-1 with TRBJ2-7, with D possibly being TRBD2 (6 bases). This CDR3 has 13 residues. Germline V gives CDR1 SQVTM, CDR2 ANQGSEA. V was trimmed by 0 bases and J by 7 bases, leaving 13 bases between them. CDR3 coding DNA: TGCAGCGTTGAAGATCTGTACCGGGGGGAGCAGTACTTC. It codes for CSVEDLYRGEQYF.

This clone showed up just a few times. V usage is TRBV20-1 and J usage is TRBJ1-2; D possibly corresponds to TRBD1 (6 bases). Germline-derived CDR1 and CDR2 are DFQATT and SNEGSKA (reference sequence). The CDR3 totals 12 residues. V shed 6 bases and J shed 7 bases, with 15 bases lying between them. In DNA form, the CDR3 reads TGCAGTGCGAGTGGACAGTCCCTTGGCTACACCTTC. This gives the protein CSASGQSLGYTF.

This clone is a singleton in its sample. This CDR3 is CASSLGLREGSDTQYF. In DNA form, the CDR3 reads TGTGCCAGCAGCTTAGGTTTGCGGGAGGGGTCAGATACGCAGTATTTT. V gene TRBV7-9 combines with J gene TRBJ2-3, with 9 bases lining up with TRBD2. Trimming at V came to 1 base and at J to 4 bases, leaving 6 bases not matched to a gene. CDR1 is SEHNR and CDR2 is FQNEAQ in the germline V gene (reference sequence). The CDR3 has 16 amino acids.

The V call is TRBV7-3, the J call TRBJ1-6; weak D call: TRBD1 (6 bases). The CDR3 has 16 amino acids. Per the germline V gene, CDR1 is SGHTA and CDR2 is FQGTGA. The V gene lost 0 bases and the J gene lost 14 bases, with 20 bases spanning the gap. CDR3 in amino acids: CASSLTGGATGNSLHF. CDR3 nucleotides: TGTGCCAGCAGCTTAACTGGGGGGGCCACTGGGAATTCCCTCCACTTT.

The chain combines TRBV19 with TRBJ2-3; D is perhaps TRBD2 (7 bases). The germline V and J ends were trimmed by 9 bases and 4 bases, with 17 bases remaining between them. The length of the CDR3 is 14 residues. The germline gives CDR1 LNHDA, CDR2 SQIVND (reference sequence). CDR3 coding DNA: TGTGCCAGCAAGGGGGGGAGTGTCGCAGATACGCAGTATTTT. Its protein is CASKGGSVADTQYF.